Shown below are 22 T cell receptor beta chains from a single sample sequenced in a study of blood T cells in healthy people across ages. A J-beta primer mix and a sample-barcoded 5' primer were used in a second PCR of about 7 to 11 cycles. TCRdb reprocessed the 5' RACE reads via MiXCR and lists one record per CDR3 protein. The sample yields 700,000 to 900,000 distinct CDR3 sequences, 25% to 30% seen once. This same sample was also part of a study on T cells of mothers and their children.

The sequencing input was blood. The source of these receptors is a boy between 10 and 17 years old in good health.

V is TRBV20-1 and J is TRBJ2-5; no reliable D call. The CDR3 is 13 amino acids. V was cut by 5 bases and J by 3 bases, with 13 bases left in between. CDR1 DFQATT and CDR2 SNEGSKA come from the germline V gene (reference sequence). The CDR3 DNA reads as TGCAGTGCTGTAAAGGGTGCGGAAGAGACCCAGTACTTC. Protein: CSAVKGAEETQYF.

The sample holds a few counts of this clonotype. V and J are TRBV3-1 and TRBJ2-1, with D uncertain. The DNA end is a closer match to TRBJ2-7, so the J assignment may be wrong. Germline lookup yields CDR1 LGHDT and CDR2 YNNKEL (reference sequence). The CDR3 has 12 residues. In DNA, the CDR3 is TGTGCCAGCAGCCAAGATCCCCTCGAGCAGTACTTC. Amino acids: CASSQDPLEQYF.

The CDR3 sequence is CASKGQGRTGELFF. CDR3 DNA: TGTGCCAGCAAAGGACAGGGGAGGACCGGGGAGCTGTTTTTT. The V gene is TRBV12-3 or TRBV12-4, the J gene TRBJ2-2, with 9 bases fitting TRBD1. The CDR3 is 14 amino acids. Trimming removed 7 bases from V and 5 bases from J; junction bases left unmatched: 5.

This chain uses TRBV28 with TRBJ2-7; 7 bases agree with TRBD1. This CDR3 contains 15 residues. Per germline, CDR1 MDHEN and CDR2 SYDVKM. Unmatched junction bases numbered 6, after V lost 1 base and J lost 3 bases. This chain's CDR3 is CASSLSTGIIYEQYF. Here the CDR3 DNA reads TGTGCCAGCAGTTTATCGACAGGGATTATCTACGAGCAGTACTTC.

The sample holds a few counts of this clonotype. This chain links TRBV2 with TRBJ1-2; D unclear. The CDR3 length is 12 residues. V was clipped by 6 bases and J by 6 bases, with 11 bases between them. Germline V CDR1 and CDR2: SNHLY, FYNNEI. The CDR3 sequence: CASRAGPHGYTF. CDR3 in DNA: TGTGCCAGCAGAGCCGGGCCCCATGGCTACACCTTC.

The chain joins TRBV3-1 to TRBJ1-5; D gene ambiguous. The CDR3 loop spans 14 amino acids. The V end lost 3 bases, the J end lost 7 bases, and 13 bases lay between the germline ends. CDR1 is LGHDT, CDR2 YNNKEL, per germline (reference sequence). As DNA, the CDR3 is TGTGCCAGCAGCCAGTTCCCTCGGGGACAGCCCCAGCATTTT. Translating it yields CASSQFPRGQPQHF.

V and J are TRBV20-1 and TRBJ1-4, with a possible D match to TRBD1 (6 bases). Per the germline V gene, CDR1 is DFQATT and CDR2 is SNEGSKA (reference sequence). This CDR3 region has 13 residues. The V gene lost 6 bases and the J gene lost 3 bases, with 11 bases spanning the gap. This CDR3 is CSAQGYANEKLFF. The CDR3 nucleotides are TGCAGTGCCCAGGGGTACGCTAATGAAAAACTGTTTTTT.

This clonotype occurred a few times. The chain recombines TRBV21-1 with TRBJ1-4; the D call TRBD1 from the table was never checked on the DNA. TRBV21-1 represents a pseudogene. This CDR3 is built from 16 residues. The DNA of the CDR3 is TGTGCCAGCAGCAAACGGCAGGGGGCAACTAATGAAAAACTGTTTTTT. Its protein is CASSKRQGATNEKLFF.

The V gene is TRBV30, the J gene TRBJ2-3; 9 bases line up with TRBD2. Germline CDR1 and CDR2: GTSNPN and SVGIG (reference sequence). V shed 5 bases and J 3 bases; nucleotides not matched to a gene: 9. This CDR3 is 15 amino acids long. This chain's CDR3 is CAWLGSGGPTDTQYF. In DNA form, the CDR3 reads TGTGCCTGGCTAGGGAGCGGGGGGCCGACAGATACGCAGTATTTT.

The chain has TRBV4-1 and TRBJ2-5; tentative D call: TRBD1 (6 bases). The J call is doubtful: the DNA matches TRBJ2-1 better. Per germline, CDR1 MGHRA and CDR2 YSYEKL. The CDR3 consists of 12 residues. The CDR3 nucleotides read TGCGCCAGCAGCCTTAACAGGGATGAGCAGTTCTTC. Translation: CASSLNRDEQFF.

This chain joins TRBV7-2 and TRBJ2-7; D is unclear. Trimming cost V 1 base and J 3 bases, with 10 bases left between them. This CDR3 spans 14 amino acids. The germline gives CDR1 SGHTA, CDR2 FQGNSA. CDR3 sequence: CASSLGSTGYEQYF. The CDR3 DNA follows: TGTGCCAGCAGCTTAGGTAGCACCGGCTACGAGCAGTACTTC. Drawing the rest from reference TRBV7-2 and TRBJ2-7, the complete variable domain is GAGVSQSPSNKVTEKGKDVELRCDPISGHTALYWYRQSLGQGLEFLIYFQGNSAPDKSGLPSDRFSAERTGGSVSTLTIQRTQQEDSAVYLCASSLGSTGYEQYFGPGTRLTVT.

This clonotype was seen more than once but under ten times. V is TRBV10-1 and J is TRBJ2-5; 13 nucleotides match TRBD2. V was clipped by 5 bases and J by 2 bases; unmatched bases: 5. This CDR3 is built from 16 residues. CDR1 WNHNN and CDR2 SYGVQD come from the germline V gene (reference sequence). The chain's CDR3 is CASSSGLAGEQETQYF. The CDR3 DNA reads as TGCGCCAGCAGTAGCGGACTAGCGGGGGAGCAAGAGACCCAGTACTTC.

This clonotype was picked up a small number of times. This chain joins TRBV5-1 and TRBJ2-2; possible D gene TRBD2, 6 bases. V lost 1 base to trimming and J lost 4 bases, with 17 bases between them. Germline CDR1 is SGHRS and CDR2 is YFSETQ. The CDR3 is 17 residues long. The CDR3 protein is CASSLFQISGATGELFF. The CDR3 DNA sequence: TGCGCCAGCAGCTTGTTTCAAATTAGCGGTGCCACCGGGGAGCTGTTTTTT.

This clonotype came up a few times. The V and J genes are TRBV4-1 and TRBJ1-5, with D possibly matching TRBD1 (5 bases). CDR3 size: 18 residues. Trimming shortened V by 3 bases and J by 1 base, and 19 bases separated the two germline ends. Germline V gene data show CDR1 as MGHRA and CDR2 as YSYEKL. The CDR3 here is CASSHLFRRTQSNQPQHF. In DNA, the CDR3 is TGCGCCAGCAGCCACCTATTCAGGAGGACACAGAGCAATCAGCCCCAGCATTTT.

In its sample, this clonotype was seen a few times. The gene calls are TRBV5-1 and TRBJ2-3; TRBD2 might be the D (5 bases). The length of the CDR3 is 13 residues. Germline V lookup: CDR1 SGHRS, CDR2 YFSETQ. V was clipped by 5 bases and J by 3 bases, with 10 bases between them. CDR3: CASRESGTDTQYF. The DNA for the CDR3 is TGCGCCAGCAGGGAATCGGGAACAGATACGCAGTATTTT.

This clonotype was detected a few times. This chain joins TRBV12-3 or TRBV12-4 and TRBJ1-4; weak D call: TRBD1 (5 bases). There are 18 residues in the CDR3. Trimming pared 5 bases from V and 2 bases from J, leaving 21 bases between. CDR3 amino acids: CASSEDRGTTPTNEKLFF. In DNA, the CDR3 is TGTGCCAGCAGTGAAGATCGGGGGACCACCCCTACTAATGAAAAACTGTTTTTT.

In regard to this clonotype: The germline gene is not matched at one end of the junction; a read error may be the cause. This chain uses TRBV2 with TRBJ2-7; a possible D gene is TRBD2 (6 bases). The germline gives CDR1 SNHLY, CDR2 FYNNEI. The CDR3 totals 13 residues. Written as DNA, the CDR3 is TGTGCCAGCAGCCTCGGGAGCTCCTACGAGCAGTGCTTC. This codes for CASSLGSSYEQCF.

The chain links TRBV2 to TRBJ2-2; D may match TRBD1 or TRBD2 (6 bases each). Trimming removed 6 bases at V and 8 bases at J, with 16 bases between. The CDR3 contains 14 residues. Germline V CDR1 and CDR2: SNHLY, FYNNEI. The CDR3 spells CASRLQGGLGELFF. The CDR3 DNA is TGTGCCAGCAGATTACAGGGAGGATTAGGGGAGCTGTTTTTT. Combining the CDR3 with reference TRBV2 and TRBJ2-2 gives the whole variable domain EPEVTQTPSHQVTQMGQEVILRCVPISNHLYFYWYRQILGQKVEFLVSFYNNEISEKSEIFDDQFSVERPDGSNFTLKIRSTKLEDSAMYFCASRLQGGLGELFFGEGSRLTVL.

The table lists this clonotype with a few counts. The CDR3 DNA follows: TGTGCCAGCTCCCGGGTTGGGACAGGGGACAATGAGCAGTTCTTC. Residues: CASSRVGTGDNEQFF. This chain uses TRBV18 with TRBJ2-1; TRBD1 matches 10 bases. Losses at the gene ends were 6 bases for V and 5 bases for J; bases not matched to a gene: 7. The CDR3 loop spans 15 amino acids. The germline V gene has CDR1 KGHSH and CDR2 LQKENI.

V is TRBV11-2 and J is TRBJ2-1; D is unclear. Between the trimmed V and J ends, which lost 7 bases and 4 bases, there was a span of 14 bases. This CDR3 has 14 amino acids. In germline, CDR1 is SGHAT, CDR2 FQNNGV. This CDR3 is CASKGLGGYNEQFF. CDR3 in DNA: TGTGCCAGCAAAGGGTTGGGCGGTTACAATGAGCAGTTCTTC. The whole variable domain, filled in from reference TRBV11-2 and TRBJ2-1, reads EAGVAQSPRYKIIEKRQSVAFWCNPISGHATLYWYQQILGQGPKLLIQFQNNGVVDDSQLPKDRFSAERLKGVDSTLKIQPAKLEDSAVYLCASKGLGGYNEQFFGPGTRLTVL.

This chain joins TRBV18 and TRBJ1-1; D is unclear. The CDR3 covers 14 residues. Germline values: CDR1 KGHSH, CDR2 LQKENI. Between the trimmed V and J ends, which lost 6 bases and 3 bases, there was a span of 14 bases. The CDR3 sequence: CASSPGPGDTEAFF. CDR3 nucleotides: TGTGCCAGCTCCCCGGGCCCTGGGGACACTGAAGCTTTCTTT.

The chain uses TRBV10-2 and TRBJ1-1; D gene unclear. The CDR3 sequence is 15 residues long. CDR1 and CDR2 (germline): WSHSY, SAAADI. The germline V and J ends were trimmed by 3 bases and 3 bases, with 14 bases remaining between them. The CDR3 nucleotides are TGCGCCAGCAGTGAAGACGCGATGGGGTACACTGAAGCTTTCTTT. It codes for CASSEDAMGYTEAFF.